The 5 T cell receptor beta chains given below trace back to one sample, sequenced in a study of T cell responses to AZD1222 COVID-19 vaccine. The assay was immunoSEQ multiplex PCR, and TCRdb's table has in-frame clones only and misses some. The sample holds tens of thousands of clones, under 95% seen once. Source: peripheral blood, taken 28 days after the second AZD1222 dose. These receptors were collected from an adult who received the AZD1222 COVID-19 vaccine.

The V and J genes are TRBV6-6 and TRBJ1-1; 7 nucleotides align to TRBD1. The CDR3 is 13 residues long. Germline lookup yields CDR1 MNHNY and CDR2 SVGAGI (reference sequence). V lost 5 bases to trimming and J lost 5 bases; unmatched junction nucleotides: 5. The CDR3 is CASSTGTVTEAFF. CDR3 nucleotides: TGTGCCAGCAGTACCGGGACAGTAACTGAAGCTTTCTTT.

The chain carries TRBV28 and TRBJ1-3; 7 nucleotides agree with TRBD1. The germline V gene has CDR1 MDHEN and CDR2 SYDVKM. The CDR3 loop spans 14 amino acids. Trimming removed 7 bases from V and 7 bases from J; junction bases left unmatched: 10. CDR3 loop: CASNWDRRVNTIYF. The CDR3 bases are TGTGCCAGCAATTGGGACAGACGAGTCAACACCATATATTTT.

The CDR3 DNA reads as TGTGCTAGTGGTTCCCTCACTAGCGGGCCCGGGGAGCTGTTTTTT. It is translated as CASGSLTSGPGELFF. The chain has TRBV12-5 and TRBJ2-2; 9 bases align to TRBD2. The trim removed 4 bases at V and 6 bases at J, leaving 6 bases unmatched. CDR3 length: 15 residues. CDR1 and CDR2 from the germline V gene are LGHNT and FRNRAP.

The chain uses TRBV24-1 and TRBJ2-1; 9 nucleotides align to TRBD2. CDR1 and CDR2 from the germline V gene are KGHDR and SFDVKD. CDR3 length equals 20 residues. The trim removed 5 bases at V and 2 bases at J, leaving 18 bases unmatched. The CDR3 here is CATSGRGLGGSSGTYNEQFF. DNA for the CDR3: TGTGCCACCAGTGGGAGGGGGCTAGGGGGTTCTAGCGGGACCTACAATGAGCAGTTCTTC.

The V and J genes are TRBV5-6 and TRBJ1-4, with 7 bases identical to TRBD1. Per the germline V gene, CDR1 is SGHDT and CDR2 is YYEEEE. Trimming cost V 4 bases and J 4 bases; bases outside gene matches: 4. CDR3 length equals 14 residues. The CDR3 DNA sequence: TGTGCCAGCAGCGGGGGACAGAATAATGAAAAACTGTTTTTT. Its translation: CASSGGQNNEKLFF.